Listed here is a single T cell receptor (beta chain). Its antigen remains unknown. These data are taken from a study of radiation and T cells in renal cell carcinoma. Assay: immunoSEQ multiplex PCR; the TCRdb copy retains only in-frame clones and omits some. The repertoire includes about 59,000 clones, just under 80% of them detected once, and approximately 6.8% sits in the top ten. Study-wide results and caveats: Top tumor clonotypes rose in blood 2 weeks post-radiation, then contracted.

The time point: baseline pretreatment blood. Treatment here: 15 Gy SBRT to primary tumor, nephrectomy 4 weeks later. Radiation-treated patients gave blood at baseline, week 2 and week 4. This CDR3 is 11 amino acids long. Germline values: CDR1 WNHNN, CDR2 SYGVQD (reference sequence). V was cut by 8 bases and J by 5 bases, with 7 bases left in between. The chain carries TRBV10-1 and TRBJ2-1; D unclear. Sequenced material: blood, taken from a patient whose treatment included radiotherapy and nephrectomy. This clonotype was sampled from a man aged 60 to 69 with renal cell carcinoma. CDR3 amino acids: CASGQDNEQFF. The CDR3 coding sequence is TGCGCCAGCGGGCAGGACAATGAGCAGTTCTTC.